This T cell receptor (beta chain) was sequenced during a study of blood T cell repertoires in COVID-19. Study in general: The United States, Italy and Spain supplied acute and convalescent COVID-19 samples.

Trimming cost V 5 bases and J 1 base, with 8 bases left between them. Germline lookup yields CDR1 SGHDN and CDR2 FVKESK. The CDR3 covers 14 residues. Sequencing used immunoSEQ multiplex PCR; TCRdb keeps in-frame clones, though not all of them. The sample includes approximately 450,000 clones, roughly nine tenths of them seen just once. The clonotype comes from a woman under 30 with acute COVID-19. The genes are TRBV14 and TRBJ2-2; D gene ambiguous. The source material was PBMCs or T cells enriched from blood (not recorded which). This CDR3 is CASSTTMNTGELFF. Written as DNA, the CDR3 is TGTGCCAGCAGCACGACAATGAACACCGGGGAGCTGTTTTTT.